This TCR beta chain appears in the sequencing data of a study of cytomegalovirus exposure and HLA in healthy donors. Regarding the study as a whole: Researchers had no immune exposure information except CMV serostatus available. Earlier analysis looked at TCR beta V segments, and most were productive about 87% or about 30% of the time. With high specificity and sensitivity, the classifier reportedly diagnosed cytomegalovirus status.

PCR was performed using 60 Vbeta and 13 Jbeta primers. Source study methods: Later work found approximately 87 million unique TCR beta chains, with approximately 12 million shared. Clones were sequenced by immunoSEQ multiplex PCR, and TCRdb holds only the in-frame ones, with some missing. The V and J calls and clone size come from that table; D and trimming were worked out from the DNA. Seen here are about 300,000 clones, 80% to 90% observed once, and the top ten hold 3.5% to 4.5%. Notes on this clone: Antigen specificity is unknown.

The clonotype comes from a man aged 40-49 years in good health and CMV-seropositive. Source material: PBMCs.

For the CDR3, the DNA is TGTGCCACCAGAGGCCCTCAGGGGGTCGAGCAGTACTTC. It is translated as CATRGPQGVEQYF. This chain joins TRBV15 and TRBJ2-7; 7 bases are shared with TRBD1. Germline CDR1 and CDR2: LNHNV and YYDKDF (reference sequence). The CDR3 length is 13 residues. The ends lost 6 bases at V and 6 bases at J; junction bases unmatched: 8. Drawing the rest from reference TRBV15 and TRBJ2-7, the complete variable domain is DAMVIQNPRYQVTQFGKPVTLSCSQTLNHNVMYWYQQKSSQAPKLLFHYYDKDFNNEADTPDNFQSRRPNTSFCFLDIRSPGLGDTAMYLCATRGPQGVEQYFGPGTRLTVT.